What follows is one TCR beta chain and its context. Antigen unknown. The sample is drawn from a study of cytomegalovirus exposure and HLA in healthy donors. At sampling all donors were nominally healthy, likely with unrecorded immune exposures. The CDR3 runs 15 residues. Trimming took 3 bases from V and 3 from J, leaving 14 bases between them. Per germline, CDR1 KGHSH and CDR2 LQKENI. Primers for the PCR totalled 60 Vbeta and 13 Jbeta. Sequencing was performed with immunoSEQ multiplex PCR; in TCRdb, only in-frame clones are kept and a portion is missing. The sample has some 170,000 clones, over 80% seen once. Study results and limitations: TCR beta chain V- and J-gene trimming was linked, in a later analysis, to a missense variant in DCLRE1C.

The chain combines TRBV18 with TRBJ1-2; D is ambiguous. The sample taken for sequencing was PBMCs. This clonotype was obtained from a girl aged 10-17 years in good health and CMV-seropositive. Here the CDR3 DNA reads TGTGCCAGCTCACCTACAACGAATGCATACTATGGCTACACCTTC. Its translation is CASSPTTNAYYGYTF.